The T cell receptor (beta chain) under discussion was sequenced for a study of control samples from healthy donors and cancer patients. Germline-derived CDR1 and CDR2 are SQVTM and ANQGSEA. The V segment lost 4 bases and the J segment 0 bases; nucleotides outside the gene matches: 2. CDR3 size: 15 residues. The method was immunoSEQ multiplex PCR; TCRdb's version includes in-frame clones alone and lacks a portion of them. The sample holds 200,000 to 250,000 clones, roughly 94% seen once. Sequenced: blood. The chain recombines TRBV29-1 with TRBJ2-3, with 12 bases fitting TRBD2. The origin of this receptor is a man in his fifties in good health. CDR3 region: CSVGGTSGSTDTQYF. CDR3 coding DNA: TGCAGCGTTGGAGGGACTAGCGGGAGCACAGATACGCAGTATTTT.